This T cell receptor beta chain stems from a study of blood T cell repertoires in COVID-19. V lost 5 bases and J lost 4, with 17 bases in between. Germline CDR1 and CDR2: SGHVS and FNYEAQ. The CDR3 totals 15 residues. Original data processing: The assay estimated nucleated cells by amplifying reference gene primers. The data were produced by immunoSEQ multiplex PCR, yet TCRdb's version contains in-frame clones alone and is incomplete. V and J calls and clone size come straight from that table; D and trimming were deduced from the DNA. The sample has some 330,000 clones, approximately 84% seen once. Sequenced input: PBMCs or T cells enriched from blood (not recorded which). This chain links TRBV7-6 with TRBJ1-1; D ambiguous. The clonotype comes from a man aged 25-45 years who had recovered from COVID-19. The CDR3 loop is CASSQWETTGTEAFF. The CDR3 nucleotides read TGTGCCAGCAGCCAATGGGAGACTACTGGCACTGAAGCTTTCTTT.